The next 10 T cell receptor beta chains were all read from a single sample in a study of a mutant IDH1 vaccine in newly diagnosed glioma. The antigens for these receptors are not known. Sequencing used immunoSEQ multiplex PCR; TCRdb keeps in-frame clones, though not all of them. Found here are about 32,000 clones, 82% of them singletons; the top ten hold around 7%. The time point here: week 35, safety follow-up. Vaccination used 300 ug of mutant IDH1 20-mer peptide per dose, with topical imiquimod. Sequenced here: PBMCs, sampled from a glioma patient whose treatment included an IDH1 peptide vaccine. All receptors derive from a woman between 18 and 30 years old with glioma.

The gene calls are TRBV25-1 and TRBJ2-5; 8 bases agree with TRBD1. Trimming at V came to 4 bases and at J to 1 base, leaving 5 bases not matched to a gene. This CDR3 spans 15 amino acids. CDR1 is MGHDK, CDR2 SYGVNS, per germline. The DNA of the CDR3 is TGTGCCAGCAGTGGAACCGACAGGGGCCAAGAGACCCAGTACTTC. It specifies CASSGTDRGQETQYF.

This rearrangement joins TRBV18 to TRBJ2-1; a weak D match, TRBD2 (6 bases). The CDR3 has 16 amino acids. Trimming took off 4 bases at V and 7 bases at J, with 20 bases between the two ends. CDR1 and CDR2 (germline): KGHSH, LQKENI. The CDR3 nucleotides read TGTGCCAGCTCACTACTCGGTTTAACGGGAGAAAATGAGCAGTTCTTC. This gives the protein CASSLLGLTGENEQFF.

This rearrangement joins TRBV27 to TRBJ2-7, with a weak D call TRBD1 (5 bases). V gave up 0 bases and J gave up 1 base, with 10 bases separating them. Per germline, CDR1 MNHEY and CDR2 SMNVEV (reference sequence). The CDR3 totals 15 residues. The CDR3 region is CASSLSGALSYEQYF. For the CDR3, the DNA is TGTGCCAGCAGTTTATCAGGGGCCCTTTCCTACGAGCAGTACTTC.

The genes are TRBV6-1 and TRBJ2-7; no reliable D call. The CDR3 extends over 12 amino acids. Germline CDR1 and CDR2: MNHNS and SASEGT. Trimming removed 6 bases from V and 6 bases from J, with 12 bases in between. CDR3: CASSATVAEQYF. The CDR3 DNA reads TGTGCCAGCAGCGCCACAGTAGCCGAGCAGTACTTC.

The chain uses TRBV27 and TRBJ2-7; tentative D call: TRBD1 (6 bases). Deletions cut 5 bases from V and 6 bases from J, with 17 bases between. Germline loops: CDR1 MNHEY, CDR2 SMNVEV (reference sequence). CDR3 size: 14 residues. CDR3 protein: CASSPQGQGLEQYF. CDR3 in DNA: TGTGCCAGCAGTCCCCAGGGGCAGGGGCTCGAGCAGTACTTC.

This clone was counted between two and nine times. The chain combines TRBV4-3 with TRBJ2-6, with D unclear. The CDR3 is made up of 17 amino acids. CDR1 and CDR2 from the germline V gene are LGHNA and YSLEER. Trimming removed 4 bases at V and 0 bases at J, with 13 bases between. The CDR3 nucleotides read TGCGCCAGCAGCCCAGTCGTGGGTCTCTCTGGGGCCAACGTCCTGACTTTC. It specifies CASSPVVGLSGANVLTF.

The chain has TRBV10-3 and TRBJ2-7; TRBD2 matches 13 bases. The CDR3 has 16 residues. The J segment lost 6 bases and the V segment lost 4 bases, leaving 9 bases of the junction unmatched. Per the germline V gene, CDR1 is ENHRY and CDR2 is SYGVKD. The DNA for the CDR3 is TGTGCCATCAGTGGTGGTAGGACTAGCGGGGGAAGCGAGCAGTACTTC. This translates into CAISGGRTSGGSEQYF.

This sequence joins TRBV7-9 and TRBJ1-5; 7 bases map to TRBD1. Trimming cost V 5 bases and J 2 bases; bases outside gene matches: 9. Germline CDR1 reads SEHNR; CDR2 reads FQNEAQ (reference sequence). This CDR3 has 16 residues. The CDR3 loop is CASSPEAGGGNQPQHF. The CDR3 nucleotides are TGTGCCAGCAGCCCAGAGGCAGGGGGTGGCAATCAGCCCCAGCATTTT.

The CDR3 here is CASSPTDEQYF. In nucleotides, the CDR3 is TGTGCCAGCAGCCCTACGGACGAGCAGTACTTC. The chain employs TRBV2 and TRBJ2-7; D unresolved. V lost 6 bases and J 5 bases, leaving 8 bases between the germline ends. Germline CDR1 SNHLY, CDR2 FYNNEI. CDR3 length: 11 amino acids.

This clone was seen once. This chain links TRBV2 with TRBJ2-3; D gene ambiguous. Trimming pared 7 bases from V and 1 base from J, leaving 15 bases between. This CDR3 comprises 15 residues. Germline CDR1 and CDR2: SNHLY and FYNNEI. CDR3 sequence (DNA): TGTGCCAGCAACGAGTGGGAAGCCGGCACAGATACGCAGTATTTT. Protein: CASNEWEAGTDTQYF. The full variable domain, in which reference TRBV2 and TRBJ2-3 provide the parts outside the CDR3, is EPEVTQTPSHQVTQMGQEVILRCVPISNHLYFYWYRQILGQKVEFLVSFYNNEISEKSEIFDDQFSVERPDGSNFTLKIRSTKLEDSAMYFCASNEWEAGTDTQYFGPGTRLTVL.